The rows below give T cell receptor beta chains drawn from one sample of a study of PD-1 blockade in classical Hodgkin lymphoma. TCRdb's table, derived via immunoSEQ multiplex PCR, lists solely in-frame clones and lacks some. The table lists about 46,000 clones, roughly 88% of them singletons. The sample comprised peripheral blood mononuclear cells (PBMCs). Receptors were obtained from a human donor with classical Hodgkin lymphoma. Both conserved end residues are trimmed from each CDR3.

J gene,V gene,CDR3 protein
TRBJ2-2,TRBV28,ASSLSGELF
TRBJ1-3,TRBV7-2,ASSLTERPGNTIY
TRBJ1-1,TRBV5-1,ASSLETRNTEAF
TRBJ1-3,TRBV9,ASSADGTGVDTIY
TRBJ2-1,TRBV5-1,ASSFERGSYNEQF
TRBJ1-5,TRBV23-1,ASSSRRPNSNQPQH
TRBJ1-1,TRBV5-5,ASSFGQAQNTEAF
TRBJ2-1,TRBV11-3,ASSRGPGQGFNEQF
TRBJ1-2,TRBV7-9,ASSLEGNYGYT
TRBJ2-5,TRBV19,ASSYRGQGETQY
TRBJ2-3,TRBV28,ASSSGTGGLLADTQY
TRBJ1-3,TRBV19,ASSPRETVGNTIY
TRBJ1-2,TRBV6-5,ASSSRGLKGYT
TRBJ2-1,TRBV4-2,ASSQDSTGNSYNEQF
TRBJ1-2,TRBV27,ASKVSDSLFNYGYT
TRBJ2-5,TRBV29-1,SGRTNQETQY
TRBJ1-2,TRBV5-4,ASSLDRDYGYT
TRBJ2-4,TRBV5-1,ASSLILGDSNIQY
TRBJ2-2,TRBV27,ASRKLAGGELF
TRBJ1-1,TRBV6-5,ASSPPGRLNTEAF
TRBJ2-7,TRBV19,ASSKTGLTYEQY
TRBJ2-5,TRBV2,ASSPPGSWGETQY
TRBJ2-1,TRBV7-6,ASRSGRGRNEQF
TRBJ2-3,TRBV14,ASSPNIYADTQY
TRBJ2-1,TRBV2,ASSKQNNEQF
TRBJ2-1,TRBV30,AWSRREGGSI
TRBJ2-7,TRBV7-9,ASSLLEPQY
TRBJ2-3,TRBV29-1,SVLAGGPADTQY
TRBJ2-1,TRBV27,ASTVAGGWANEQF
TRBJ2-2,TRBV16,ASSQSTAGELF
TRBJ2-7,TRBV5-6,ASSSAGASYEQY
TRBJ2-7,TRBV5-6,ASSPRDPRWEQY
TRBJ1-5,TRBV5-6,ASSPLCRGWWSQPQH
TRBJ1-5,TRBV2,ASSEASSPEPQH
TRBJ2-4,TRBV5-5,ASSPMRVAAKNIQY
TRBJ2-7,TRBV19,ASRAGGPSYEQY
TRBJ1-1,TRBV18,ASSPVPVSEAF
TRBJ1-3,TRBV18,ASSRTGQGIGNTIY
TRBJ2-1,TRBV5-1,ASSLAVQSAGRGNEQF
TRBJ2-1,TRBV29-1,SVEEGGWASGHTSSYNEQF
TRBJ2-2,TRBV7-8,ASSHDPNTGELF
TRBJ2-5,TRBV9,ASSARDRSWETQY
TRBJ1-4,TRBV18,ASSSSIQEKLF
TRBJ1-1,TRBV6-6,ASSYSQDRNTEAF
TRBJ2-1,TRBV5-4,ASSPGGGYNEQF
TRBJ1-5,TRBV6-1,ASSPVTSNQPQH
TRBJ2-7,TRBV7-3,ASSTRLAGGPTGEQY
TRBJ1-4,TRBV2,ASSWGRDEKLF
TRBJ1-1,TRBV28,ASSFLIGGEAF
TRBJ2-1,TRBV11-2,ASSLRKGEGHLDEQF
TRBJ2-1,TRBV5-1,ASSLPGTPNEQF
TRBJ1-4,TRBV27,ASSLLPEENEKLF
TRBJ2-7,TRBV6-5,ASSRAYEQY
TRBJ2-7,TRBV11-2,ASSLLGLKRDEQY
TRBJ1-1,TRBV23-1,ASSQSARGGGTEAF
TRBJ2-5,TRBV19,ATQRGFGTQY
TRBJ2-7,TRBV5-4,ASSVGTSGLGYEQY